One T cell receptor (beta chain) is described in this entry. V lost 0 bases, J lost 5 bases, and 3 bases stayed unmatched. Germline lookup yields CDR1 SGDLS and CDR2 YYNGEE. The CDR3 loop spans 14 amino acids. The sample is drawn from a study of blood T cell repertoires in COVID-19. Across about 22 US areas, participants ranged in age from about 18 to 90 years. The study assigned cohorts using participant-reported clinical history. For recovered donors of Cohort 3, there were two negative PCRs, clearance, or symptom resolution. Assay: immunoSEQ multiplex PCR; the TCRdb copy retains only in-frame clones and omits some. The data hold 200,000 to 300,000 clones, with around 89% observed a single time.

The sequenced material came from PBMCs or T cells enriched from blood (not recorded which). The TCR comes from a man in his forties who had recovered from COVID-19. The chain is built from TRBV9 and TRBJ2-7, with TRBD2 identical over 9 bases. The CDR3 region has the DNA TGTGCCAGCAGCGTAGGTGCGGGAGGGAACGAGCAGTACTTC. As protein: CASSVGAGGNEQYF.